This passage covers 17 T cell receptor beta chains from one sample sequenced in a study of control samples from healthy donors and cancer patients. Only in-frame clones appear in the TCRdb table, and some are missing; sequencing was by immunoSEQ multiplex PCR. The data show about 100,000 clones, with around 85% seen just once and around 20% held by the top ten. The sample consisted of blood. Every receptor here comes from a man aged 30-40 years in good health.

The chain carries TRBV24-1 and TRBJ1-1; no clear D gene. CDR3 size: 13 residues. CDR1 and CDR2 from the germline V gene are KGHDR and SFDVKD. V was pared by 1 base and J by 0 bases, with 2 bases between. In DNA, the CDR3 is TGTGCCACCAGTGATTTTATGAACACTGAAGCTTTCTTT. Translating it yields CATSDFMNTEAFF.

The DNA for the CDR3 is TGTGCCAGCAGTACTACTAGGGGGCGCAACTATGGCTACACCTTC. As protein: CASSTTRGRNYGYTF. The rearrangement joins TRBV6-5 to TRBJ1-2; 7 bases match TRBD1. With 5 bases clipped from V and 2 bases from J, the junction kept 8 bases outside the gene matches. Germline CDR1 and CDR2: MNHEY and SVGAGI. The CDR3 covers 15 residues.

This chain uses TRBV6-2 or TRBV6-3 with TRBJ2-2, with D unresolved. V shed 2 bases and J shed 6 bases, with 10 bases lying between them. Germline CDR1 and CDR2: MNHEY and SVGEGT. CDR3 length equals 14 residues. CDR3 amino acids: CASSYNRVAGELFF. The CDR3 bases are TGTGCCAGCAGTTACAACCGGGTGGCCGGGGAGCTGTTTTTT.

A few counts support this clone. CDR3 DNA sequence: TGCGCCAGCAGTGCTGTAGGGGGATCGTTGACTGAAGCTTTCTTT. Translated: CASSAVGGSLTEAFF. This chain links TRBV10-2 with TRBJ1-1; D might be TRBD1 (6 bases). V lost 4 bases and J 5 bases, leaving 17 bases between the germline ends. The CDR3 is 15 amino acids. Germline assignment: CDR1 WSHSY and CDR2 SAAADI.

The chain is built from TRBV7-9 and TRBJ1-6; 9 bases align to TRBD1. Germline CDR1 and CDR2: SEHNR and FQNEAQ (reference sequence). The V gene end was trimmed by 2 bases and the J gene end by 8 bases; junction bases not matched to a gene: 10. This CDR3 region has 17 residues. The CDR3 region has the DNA TGTGCCAGCAGCTTACAGGCCGGGACAGGGTATTATTCACCCCTCCACTTT. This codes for CASSLQAGTGYYSPLHF.

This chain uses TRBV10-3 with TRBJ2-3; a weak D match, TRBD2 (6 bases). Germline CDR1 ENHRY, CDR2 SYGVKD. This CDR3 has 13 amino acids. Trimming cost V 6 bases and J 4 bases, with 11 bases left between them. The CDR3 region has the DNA TGTGCCATCAGCCCCGGGACTCCAGATACGCAGTATTTT. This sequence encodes CAISPGTPDTQYF.

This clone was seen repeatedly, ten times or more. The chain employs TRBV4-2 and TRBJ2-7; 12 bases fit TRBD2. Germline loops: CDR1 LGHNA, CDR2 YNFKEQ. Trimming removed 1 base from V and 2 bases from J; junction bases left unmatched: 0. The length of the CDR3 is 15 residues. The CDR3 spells CASSQGLAGAYEQYF. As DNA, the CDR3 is TGTGCCAGCAGCCAAGGACTAGCGGGGGCCTACGAGCAGTACTTC.

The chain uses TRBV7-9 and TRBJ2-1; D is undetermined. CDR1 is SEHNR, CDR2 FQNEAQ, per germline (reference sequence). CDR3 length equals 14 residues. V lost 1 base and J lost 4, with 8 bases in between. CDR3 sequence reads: CASSLVSVYNEQFF. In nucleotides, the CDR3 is TGTGCCAGCAGCTTAGTATCAGTGTACAATGAGCAGTTCTTC.

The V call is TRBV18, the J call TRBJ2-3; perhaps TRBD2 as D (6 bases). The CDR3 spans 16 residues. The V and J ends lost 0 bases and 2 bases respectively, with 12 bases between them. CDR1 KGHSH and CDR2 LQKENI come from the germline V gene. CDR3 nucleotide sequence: TGTGCCAGCTCACCACCGGCGGGAAGGATCACAGATACGCAGTATTTT. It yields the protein CASSPPAGRITDTQYF. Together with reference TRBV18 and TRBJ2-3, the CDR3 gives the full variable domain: NAGVMQNPRHLVRRRGQEARLRCSPMKGHSHVYWYRQLPEEGLKFMVYLQKENIIDESGMPKERFSAEFPKEGPSILRIQQVVRGDSAAYFCASSPPAGRITDTQYFGPGTRLTVL.

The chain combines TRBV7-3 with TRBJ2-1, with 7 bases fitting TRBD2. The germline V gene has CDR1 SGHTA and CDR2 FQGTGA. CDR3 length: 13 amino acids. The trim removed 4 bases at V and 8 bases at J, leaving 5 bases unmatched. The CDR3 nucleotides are TGTGCCAGCAGCTCGACTAGCAAGTATGAGCAGTTCTTC. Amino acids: CASSSTSKYEQFF.

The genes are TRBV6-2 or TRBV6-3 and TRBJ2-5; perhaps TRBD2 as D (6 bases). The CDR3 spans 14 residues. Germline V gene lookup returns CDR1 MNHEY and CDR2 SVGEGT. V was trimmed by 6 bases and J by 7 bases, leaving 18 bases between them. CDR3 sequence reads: CASSRQGEVGTQYF. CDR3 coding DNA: TGTGCCAGCAGCCGACAAGGGGAGGTGGGGACCCAGTACTTC.

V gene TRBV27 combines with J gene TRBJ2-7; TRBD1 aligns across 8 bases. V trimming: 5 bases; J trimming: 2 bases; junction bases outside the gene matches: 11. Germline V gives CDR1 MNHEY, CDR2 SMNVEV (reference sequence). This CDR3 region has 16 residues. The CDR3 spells CASSAGGFFTAYEQYF. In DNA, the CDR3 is TGTGCCAGCAGTGCAGGGGGCTTTTTCACGGCCTACGAGCAGTACTTC.

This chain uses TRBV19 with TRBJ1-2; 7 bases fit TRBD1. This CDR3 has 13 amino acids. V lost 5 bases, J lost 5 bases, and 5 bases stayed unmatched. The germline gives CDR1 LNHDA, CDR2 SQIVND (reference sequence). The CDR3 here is CASSDRVGYGYTF. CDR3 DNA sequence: TGTGCCAGTAGTGACAGGGTAGGATATGGCTACACCTTC.

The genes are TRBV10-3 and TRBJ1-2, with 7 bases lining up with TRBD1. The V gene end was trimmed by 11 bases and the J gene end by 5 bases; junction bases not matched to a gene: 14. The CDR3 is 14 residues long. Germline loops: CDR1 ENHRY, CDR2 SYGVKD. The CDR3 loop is CAARSFTGVYGYTF. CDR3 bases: TGTGCCGCCCGAAGCTTTACAGGGGTTTATGGCTACACCTTC.

The CDR3 loop reads CASSPFWDRGVTEAFF. The CDR3 DNA reads as TGTGCCAGCAGCCCTTTCTGGGACAGAGGGGTTACTGAAGCTTTCTTT. The rearrangement links TRBV6-2 or TRBV6-3 to TRBJ1-1, with TRBD1 matching over 7 bases. In germline, CDR1 is MNHEY, CDR2 SVGEGT. This CDR3 region has 16 residues. V gave up 6 bases and J gave up 5 bases; unmatched junction bases: 15.

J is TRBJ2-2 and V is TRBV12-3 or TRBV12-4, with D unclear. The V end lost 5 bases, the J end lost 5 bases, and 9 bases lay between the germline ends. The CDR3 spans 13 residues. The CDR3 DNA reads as TGTGCCAGCAGTCTAAGATCTACCGGGGAGCTGTTTTTT. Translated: CASSLRSTGELFF.

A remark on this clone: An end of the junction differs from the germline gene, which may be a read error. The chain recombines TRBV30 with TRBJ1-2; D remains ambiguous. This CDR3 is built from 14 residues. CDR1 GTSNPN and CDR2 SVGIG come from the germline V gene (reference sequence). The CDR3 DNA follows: TGTGCCCGGAGTCTCAGCCATTCTAACTATGGCTACACCTTC. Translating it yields CARSLSHSNYGYTF.